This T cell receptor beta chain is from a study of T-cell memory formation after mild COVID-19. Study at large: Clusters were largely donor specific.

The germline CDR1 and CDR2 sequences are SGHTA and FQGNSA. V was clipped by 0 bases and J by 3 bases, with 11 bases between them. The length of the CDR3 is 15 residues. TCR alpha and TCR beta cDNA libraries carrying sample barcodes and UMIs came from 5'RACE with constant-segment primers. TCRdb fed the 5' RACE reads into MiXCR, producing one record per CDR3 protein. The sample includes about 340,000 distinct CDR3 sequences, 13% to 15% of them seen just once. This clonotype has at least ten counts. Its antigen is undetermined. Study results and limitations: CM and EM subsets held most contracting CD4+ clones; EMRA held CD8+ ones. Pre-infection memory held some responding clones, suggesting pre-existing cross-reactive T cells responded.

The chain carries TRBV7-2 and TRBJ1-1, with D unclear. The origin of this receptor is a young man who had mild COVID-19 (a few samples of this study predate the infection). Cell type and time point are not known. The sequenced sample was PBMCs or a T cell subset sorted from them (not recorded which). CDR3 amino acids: CASSLAPVMYTEAFF. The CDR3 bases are TGTGCCAGCAGCTTAGCTCCCGTTATGTACACTGAAGCTTTCTTT.